The 13 T cell receptor beta chains given below trace back to one sample, sequenced in a study of a mutant IDH1 vaccine in newly diagnosed glioma. The method was immunoSEQ multiplex PCR; TCRdb's version includes in-frame clones alone and lacks a portion of them. The sample lists about 38,000 clones, roughly 80% occurring once. Which antigens these TCRs recognize remains unknown. This sample's time point: week 23, last vaccination. Each vaccine dose was 300 ug of mutant IDH1 20-mer peptide, with topical imiquimod. The specimen comprised PBMCs, sampled from a glioma patient whose treatment included an IDH1 peptide vaccine. These receptors all stem from a man aged 35-49 years with glioma.

The gene calls are TRBV5-4 and TRBJ2-1; TRBD2 matches 9 bases. Trimming took 2 bases from V and 10 from J; bases not matched to a gene: 7. CDR1 SGHNT and CDR2 YYREEE come from the germline V gene (reference sequence). This CDR3 region has 14 residues. The CDR3 loop reads CASSFAGGLEEQFF. The DNA of the CDR3 is TGTGCCAGCAGCTTCGCGGGAGGGCTTGAGGAGCAGTTCTTC.

This chain connects TRBV6-1 to TRBJ2-4, with D perhaps TRBD1 or TRBD2 (5 bases each). This CDR3 is 16 amino acids long. Germline lookup yields CDR1 MNHNS and CDR2 SASEGT. V was pared by 3 bases and J by 0 bases, with 12 bases between. The CDR3 here is CASSESVGVAKNIQYF. CDR3 nucleotides: TGTGCCAGCAGTGAGAGCGTGGGGGTAGCCAAAAACATTCAGTACTTC.

This chain joins TRBV27 and TRBJ1-6, with TRBD1 matching 8 bases. The CDR3 totals 17 residues. Looked up from germline, CDR1 is MNHEY and CDR2 is SMNVEV (reference sequence). Germline trimming cut 3 bases from V and 9 bases from J; bases unmatched to any gene: 13. The DNA of the CDR3 is TGTGCCAGCAGTTTTCTCCGGTTGGACAGGGTGGTTTCACCCCTCCACTTT. Protein: CASSFLRLDRVVSPLHF.

V is TRBV5-4 and J is TRBJ1-2; 8 bases are shared with TRBD1. With 3 bases clipped from V and 11 bases from J, the junction kept 9 bases outside the gene matches. Germline CDR1 reads SGHNT; CDR2 reads YYREEE (reference sequence). This CDR3 has 13 amino acids. CDR3 DNA: TGTGCCAGCAGCTCCGACAGGGGCGATCTTTACACCTTC. Its translation is CASSSDRGDLYTF.

This clone came up a few times. The chain carries TRBV5-6 and TRBJ1-2; the D is unclear. In germline, CDR1 is SGHDT, CDR2 YYEEEE. Trimming took 1 base from V and 6 from J, leaving 10 bases between them. The CDR3 loop spans 13 amino acids. The CDR3 sequence is CASSLIRLDGYTF. CDR3 nucleotides: TGTGCCAGCAGCTTGATCAGGTTGGATGGCTACACCTTC.

In this sample, this clone turned up a few times. The chain uses TRBV10-2 and TRBJ2-3; a possible D gene is TRBD2 (5 bases). The CDR3 consists of 15 residues. Germline CDR1 reads WSHSY; CDR2 reads SAAADI. Trimming removed 4 bases from V and 5 bases from J, with 16 bases in between. The CDR3 reads CASSVSPSPRDTQYF. The DNA for the CDR3 is TGCGCCAGCAGTGTGTCGCCTAGCCCTCGAGATACGCAGTATTTT.

The sample holds one count of this clone. V gene TRBV19 combines with J gene TRBJ1-6; 7 nucleotides agree with TRBD1. Germline V lookup: CDR1 LNHDA, CDR2 SQIVND (reference sequence). With 6 bases clipped from V and 0 bases from J, the junction kept 8 bases outside the gene matches. CDR3 size: 17 residues. The CDR3 DNA reads as TGTGCCAGTAGAGACCCGACAGGGAGCTCCTATAATTCACCCCTCCACTTT. This translates into CASRDPTGSSYNSPLHF.

The V gene is TRBV5-1, the J gene TRBJ2-7; 7 bases align to TRBD1. This CDR3 has 13 amino acids. The germline CDR1 and CDR2 sequences are SGHRS and YFSETQ. J was trimmed by 4 bases and V by 4 bases; bases with no gene match: 5. CDR3 sequence: CASSPDRDYEQYF. In DNA, the CDR3 is TGCGCCAGCAGCCCAGACAGGGATTACGAGCAGTACTTC.

The J gene is TRBJ1-1, the V gene TRBV28; D is unresolved. CDR1 MDHEN and CDR2 SYDVKM come from the germline V gene. This CDR3 is 11 amino acids long. The V end lost 4 bases, the J end lost 9 bases, and 9 bases lay between the germline ends. The CDR3 spells CASSSRHQAFF. The CDR3 bases are TGTGCCAGCAGTTCCAGACACCAAGCTTTCTTT.

This clone was seen a single time. This chain joins TRBV4-1 and TRBJ1-3; 8 nucleotides agree with TRBD1. The germline V gene has CDR1 MGHRA and CDR2 YSYEKL. J gave up 4 bases and V 5 bases, and 16 bases lay outside the gene matches. This CDR3 spans 18 amino acids. The CDR3, as DNA: TGCGCCAGCAGCTCAGGACAGGGCAGTGAAGCCCGAGGAAACACCATATATTTT. It specifies CASSSGQGSEARGNTIYF.

The chain joins TRBV18 to TRBJ2-7, with D unresolved. Germline CDR1 reads KGHSH; CDR2 reads LQKENI. V was pared by 2 bases and J by 0 bases, with 8 bases between. The CDR3 runs to 14 residues. CDR3 amino acids: CASSPYSGSYEQYF. The CDR3 DNA is TGTGCCAGCTCACCATATTCAGGCTCCTACGAGCAGTACTTC.

V is TRBV7-2 and J is TRBJ2-7, with 7 bases identical to TRBD1. V was clipped by 4 bases and J by 2 bases; unmatched bases: 8. This CDR3 spans 15 amino acids. Germline values: CDR1 SGHTA, CDR2 FQGNSA. The DNA of the CDR3 is TGTGCCAGCAGCTCTTCCGGGACAGAGACCTACGAGCAGTACTTC. As protein: CASSSSGTETYEQYF.

The rearrangement joins TRBV5-4 to TRBJ2-4; 15 positions agree with TRBD2. The ends lost 3 bases at V and 2 bases at J; junction bases unmatched: 3. Germline CDR1 reads SGHNT; CDR2 reads YYREEE (reference sequence). This CDR3 is built from 17 residues. CDR3 region: CASSSGLAGGTKNIQYF. CDR3 bases: TGTGCCAGCAGCTCGGGACTAGCGGGAGGAACCAAAAACATTCAGTACTTC.